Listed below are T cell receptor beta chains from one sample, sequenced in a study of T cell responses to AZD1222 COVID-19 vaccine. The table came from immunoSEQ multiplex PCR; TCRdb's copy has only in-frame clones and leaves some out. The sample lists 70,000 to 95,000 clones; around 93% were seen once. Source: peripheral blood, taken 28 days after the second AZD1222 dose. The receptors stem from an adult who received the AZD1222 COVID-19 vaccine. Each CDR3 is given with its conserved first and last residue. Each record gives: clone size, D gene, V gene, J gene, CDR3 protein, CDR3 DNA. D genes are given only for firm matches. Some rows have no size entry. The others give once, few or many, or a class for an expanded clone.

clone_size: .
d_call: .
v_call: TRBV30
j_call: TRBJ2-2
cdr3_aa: CAWSRGTGELFF
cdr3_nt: TGTGCCTGGAGTAGGGGGACCGGGGAGCTGTTTTTT

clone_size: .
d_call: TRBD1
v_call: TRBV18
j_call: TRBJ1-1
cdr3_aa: CASSPQRGRGSRLEAFF
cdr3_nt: TGTGCCAGCTCACCACAAAGGGGGCGAGGGTCCCGTTTAGAAGCTTTCTTT

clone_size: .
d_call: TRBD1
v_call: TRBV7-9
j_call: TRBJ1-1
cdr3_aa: CASSLRQGSNTEAFF
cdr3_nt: TGTGCCAGCAGCTTGAGACAGGGGTCAAACACTGAAGCTTTCTTT

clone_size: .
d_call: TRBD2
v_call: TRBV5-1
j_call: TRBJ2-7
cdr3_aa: CASSQRLAGAWQYF
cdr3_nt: TGCGCCAGCAGCCAACGGCTAGCGGGAGCTTGGCAGTACTTC

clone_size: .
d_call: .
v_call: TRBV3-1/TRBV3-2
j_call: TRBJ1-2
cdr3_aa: CASSVGRENYGYTF
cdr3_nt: TGTGCCAGCAGCGTAGGCAGGGAGAACTATGGCTACACCTTC

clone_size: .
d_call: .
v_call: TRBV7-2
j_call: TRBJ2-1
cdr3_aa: CASSSTSSYEQFF
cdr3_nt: TGTGCCAGCAGCTCGACTAGTTCCTATGAGCAGTTCTTC

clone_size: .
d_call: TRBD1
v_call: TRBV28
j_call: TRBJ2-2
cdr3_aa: CASSRGQGNTGELFF
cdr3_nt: TGTGCCAGCAGCCGGGGACAGGGGAACACCGGGGAGCTGTTTTTT

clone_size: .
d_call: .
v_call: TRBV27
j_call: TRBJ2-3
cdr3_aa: CASSLSLGDTQYF
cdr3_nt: TGTGCCAGCAGTTTATCCCTGGGAGATACGCAGTATTTT

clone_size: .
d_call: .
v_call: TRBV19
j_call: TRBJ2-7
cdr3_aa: CASINGLAASGYEQYF
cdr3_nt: TGTGCCAGTATAAACGGGCTAGCCGCCTCGGGATACGAGCAGTACTTC

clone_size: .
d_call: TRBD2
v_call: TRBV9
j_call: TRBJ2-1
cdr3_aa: CASSIAGGLDNEQFF
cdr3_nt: TGTGCCAGCTCTATAGCGGGCGGCTTGGACAATGAGCAGTTCTTC

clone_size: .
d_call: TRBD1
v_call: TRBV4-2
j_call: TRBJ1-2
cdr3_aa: CASSQGLGQGAGGYTF
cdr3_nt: TGTGCCAGCAGCCAAGGTCTCGGACAGGGGGCCGGTGGCTACACCTTC

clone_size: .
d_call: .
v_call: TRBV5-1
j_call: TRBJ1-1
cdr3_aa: CASSLAGRAAEAFF
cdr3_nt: TGCGCCAGCAGCTTGGCCGGTCGGGCAGCTGAAGCTTTCTTT

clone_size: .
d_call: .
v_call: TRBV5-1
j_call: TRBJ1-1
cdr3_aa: CASTLREGSTEAFF
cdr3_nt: TGCGCCAGCACCCTGAGGGAGGGGAGCACTGAAGCTTTCTTT

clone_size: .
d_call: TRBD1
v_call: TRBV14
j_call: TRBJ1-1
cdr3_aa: CASSPLGDRGDTEAFF
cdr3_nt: TGTGCCAGCAGCCCGTTAGGGGACAGGGGAGACACTGAAGCTTTCTTT

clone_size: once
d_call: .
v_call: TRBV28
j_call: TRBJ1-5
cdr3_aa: CASSFPNQPQHF
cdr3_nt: TGTGCCAGCAGTTTCCCGAATCAGCCCCAGCATTTT

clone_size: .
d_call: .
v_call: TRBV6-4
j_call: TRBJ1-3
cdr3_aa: CASSVTGNPSSGNTIYF
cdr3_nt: TGTGCCAGCAGTGTTACAGGGAACCCAAGCTCTGGAAACACCATATATTTT

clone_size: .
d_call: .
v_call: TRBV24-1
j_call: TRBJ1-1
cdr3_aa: CATTNDRNTEAFF
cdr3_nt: TGTGCCACCACGAACGATAGGAACACTGAAGCTTTCTTT

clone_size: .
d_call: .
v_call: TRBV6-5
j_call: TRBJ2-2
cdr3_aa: CAGSYSDRPGELFF
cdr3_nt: TGTGCCGGCAGTTACTCCGACAGGCCCGGGGAGCTGTTTTTT

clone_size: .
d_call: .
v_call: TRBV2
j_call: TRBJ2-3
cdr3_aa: CASSEVPRTDTQYF
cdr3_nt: TGTGCCAGCAGTGAAGTTCCCCGCACAGATACGCAGTATTTT

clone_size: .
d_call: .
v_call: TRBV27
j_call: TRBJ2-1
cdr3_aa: CASSLSPAIEQFF
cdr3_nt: TGTGCCAGCAGTTTATCCCCCGCAATTGAGCAGTTCTTC

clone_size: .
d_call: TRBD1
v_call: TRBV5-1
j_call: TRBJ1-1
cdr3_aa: CASSLDRVNTEAFF
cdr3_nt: TGCGCCAGCAGCCTGGACAGGGTGAACACTGAAGCTTTCTTT

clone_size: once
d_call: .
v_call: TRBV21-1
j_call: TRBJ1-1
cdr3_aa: CASSKVTYTEAFF
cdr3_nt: TGTGCCAGCAGCAAAGTAACGTACACTGAAGCTTTCTTT

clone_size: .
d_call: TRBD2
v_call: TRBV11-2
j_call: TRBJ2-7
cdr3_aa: CASSLGPSGSLYEQYF
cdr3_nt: TGTGCCAGCAGCTTAGGGCCTAGCGGGAGCCTGTACGAGCAGTACTTC

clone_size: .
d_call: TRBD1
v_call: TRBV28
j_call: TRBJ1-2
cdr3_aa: CASNPGQGIRGYTF
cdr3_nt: TGTGCCAGCAACCCGGGACAGGGTATTCGCGGCTACACCTTC

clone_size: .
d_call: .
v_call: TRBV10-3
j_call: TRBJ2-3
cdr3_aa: CAISDVGLFTDTQYF
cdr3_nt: TGTGCCATCAGTGACGTCGGGCTCTTCACAGATACGCAGTATTTT

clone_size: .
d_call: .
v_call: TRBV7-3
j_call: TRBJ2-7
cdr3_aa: CASSLTMAGEQYF
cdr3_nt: TGTGCCAGCAGCTTAACGATGGCAGGCGAGCAGTACTTC

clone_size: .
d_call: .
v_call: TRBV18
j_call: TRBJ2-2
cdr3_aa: CASSPQNTGELFF
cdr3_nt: TGTGCCAGCTCACCACAAAACACCGGGGAGCTGTTTTTT

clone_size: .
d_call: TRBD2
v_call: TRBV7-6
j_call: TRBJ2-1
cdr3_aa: CASSPLSGTYNEQFF
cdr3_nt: TGTGCCAGCAGTCCGTTGAGCGGGACCTACAATGAGCAGTTCTTC

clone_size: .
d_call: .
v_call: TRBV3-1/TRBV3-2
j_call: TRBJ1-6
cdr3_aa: CASSVMGPISYHNSPLHF
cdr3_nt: TGTGCCAGCAGCGTGATGGGTCCCATTTCATACCATAATTCACCCCTCCACTTT

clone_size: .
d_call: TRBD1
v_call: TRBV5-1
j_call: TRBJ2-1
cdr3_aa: CASSLAGGQGANEQFF
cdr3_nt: TGCGCCAGCAGCTTGGCCGGTGGACAGGGGGCCAATGAGCAGTTCTTC

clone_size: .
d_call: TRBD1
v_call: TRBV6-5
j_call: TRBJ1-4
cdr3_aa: CASSYSSGQGHEKLFF
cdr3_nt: TGTGCCAGCAGTTACTCGAGCGGACAGGGGCATGAAAAACTGTTTTTT

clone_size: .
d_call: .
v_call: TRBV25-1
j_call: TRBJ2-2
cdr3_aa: CASSESVSSGELFF
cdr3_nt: TGTGCCAGCAGTGAATCCGTCAGTAGCGGGGAGCTGTTTTTT

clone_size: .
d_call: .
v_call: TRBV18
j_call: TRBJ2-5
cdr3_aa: CASSPTDPIETQYF
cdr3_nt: TGTGCCAGCTCACCTACTGACCCAATAGAGACCCAGTACTTC

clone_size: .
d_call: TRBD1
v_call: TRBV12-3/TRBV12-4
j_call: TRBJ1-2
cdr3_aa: CASSQGQGWGYTF
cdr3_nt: TGTGCCAGCAGTCAAGGACAGGGTTGGGGCTACACCTTC

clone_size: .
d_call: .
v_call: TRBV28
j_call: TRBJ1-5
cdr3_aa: CASSGSGTSDSNQPQHF
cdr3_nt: TGTGCCAGCAGTGGATCCGGGACATCAGATAGCAATCAGCCCCAGCATTTT

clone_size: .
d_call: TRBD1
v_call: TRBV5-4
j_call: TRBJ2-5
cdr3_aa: CASSLPGQGIETQYF
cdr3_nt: TGTGCCAGCAGCTTGCCGGGACAGGGTATAGAGACCCAGTACTTC

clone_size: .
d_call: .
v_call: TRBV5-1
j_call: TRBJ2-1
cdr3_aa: CASSRVTGANNEQFF
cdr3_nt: TGCGCCAGCAGCAGGGTAACGGGGGCAAACAATGAGCAGTTCTTC

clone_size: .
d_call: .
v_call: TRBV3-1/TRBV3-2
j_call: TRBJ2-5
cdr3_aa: CASSQRTANQETQYF
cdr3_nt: TGTGCCAGCAGCCAGCGGACCGCAAATCAAGAGACCCAGTACTTC